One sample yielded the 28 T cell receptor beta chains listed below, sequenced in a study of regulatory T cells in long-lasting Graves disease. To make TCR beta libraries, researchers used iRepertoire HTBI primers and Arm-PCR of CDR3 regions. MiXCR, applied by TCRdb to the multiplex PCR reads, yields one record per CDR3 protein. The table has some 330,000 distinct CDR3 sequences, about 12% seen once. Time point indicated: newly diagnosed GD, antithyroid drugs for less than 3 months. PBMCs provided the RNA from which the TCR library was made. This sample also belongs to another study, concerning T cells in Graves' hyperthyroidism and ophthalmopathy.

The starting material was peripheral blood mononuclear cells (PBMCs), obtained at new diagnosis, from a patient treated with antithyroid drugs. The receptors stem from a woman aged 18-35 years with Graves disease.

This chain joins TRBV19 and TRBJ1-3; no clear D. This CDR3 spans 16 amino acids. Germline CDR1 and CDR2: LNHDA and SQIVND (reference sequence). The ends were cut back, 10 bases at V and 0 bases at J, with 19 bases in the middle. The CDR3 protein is CATQSGPTFSGNTIYF. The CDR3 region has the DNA TGTGCCACCCAAAGTGGGCCGACCTTCTCTGGAAACACCATATATTTT.

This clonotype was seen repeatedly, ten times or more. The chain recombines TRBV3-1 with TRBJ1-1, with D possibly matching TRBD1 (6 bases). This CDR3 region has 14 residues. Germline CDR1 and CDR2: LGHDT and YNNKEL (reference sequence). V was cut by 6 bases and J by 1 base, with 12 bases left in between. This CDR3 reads CASSHRAQNTEAFF. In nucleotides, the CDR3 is TGTGCCAGCAGTCACAGGGCTCAGAACACTGAAGCTTTCTTT. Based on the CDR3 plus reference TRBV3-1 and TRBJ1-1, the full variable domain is DTAVSQTPKYLVTQMGNDKSIKCEQNLGHDTMYWYKQDSKKFLKIMFSYNNKELIINETVPNRFSPKSPDKAHLNLHINSLELGDSAVYFCASSHRAQNTEAFFGQGTRLTVV.

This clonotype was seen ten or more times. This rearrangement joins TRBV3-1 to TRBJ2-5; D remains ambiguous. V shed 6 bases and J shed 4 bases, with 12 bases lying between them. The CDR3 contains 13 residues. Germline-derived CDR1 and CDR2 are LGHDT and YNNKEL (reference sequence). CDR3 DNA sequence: TGTGCCAGCAGGCCCTTTGGTCGAGAGACCCAGTACTTC. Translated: CASRPFGRETQYF.

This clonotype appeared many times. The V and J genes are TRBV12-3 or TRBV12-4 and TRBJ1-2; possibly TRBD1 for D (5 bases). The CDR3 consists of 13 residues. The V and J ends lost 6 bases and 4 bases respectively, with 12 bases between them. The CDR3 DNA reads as TGTGCCAGCAGCCCGGACACCCCCTATGGCTACACCTTC. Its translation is CASSPDTPYGYTF.

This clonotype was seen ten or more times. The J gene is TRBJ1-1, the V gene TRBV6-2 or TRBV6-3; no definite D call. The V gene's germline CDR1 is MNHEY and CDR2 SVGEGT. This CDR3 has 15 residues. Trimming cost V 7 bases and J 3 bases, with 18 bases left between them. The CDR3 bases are TGTGCCAGCACCGGGAGGATGATCAGCGACACTGAAGCTTTCTTT. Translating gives CASTGRMISDTEAFF.

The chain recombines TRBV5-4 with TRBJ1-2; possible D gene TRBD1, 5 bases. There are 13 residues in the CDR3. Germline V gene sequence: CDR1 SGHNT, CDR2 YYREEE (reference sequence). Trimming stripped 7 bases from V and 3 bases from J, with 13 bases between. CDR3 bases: TGTGCCAGCGGCCGTTGGGACTACTATGGCTACACCTTC. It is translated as CASGRWDYYGYTF.

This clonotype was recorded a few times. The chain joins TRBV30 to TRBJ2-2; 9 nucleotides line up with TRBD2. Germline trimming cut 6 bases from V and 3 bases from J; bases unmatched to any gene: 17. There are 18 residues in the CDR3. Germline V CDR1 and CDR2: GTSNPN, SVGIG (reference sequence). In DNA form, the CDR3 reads TGTGCCTGCCTGCCGTCGGATTGGGCGGGGGGGGACACCGGGGAGCTGTTTTTT. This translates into CACLPSDWAGGDTGELFF.

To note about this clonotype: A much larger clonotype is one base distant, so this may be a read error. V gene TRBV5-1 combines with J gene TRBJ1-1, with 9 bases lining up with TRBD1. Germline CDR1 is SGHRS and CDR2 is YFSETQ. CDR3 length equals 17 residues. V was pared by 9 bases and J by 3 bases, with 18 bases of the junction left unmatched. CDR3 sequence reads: CANSHPRGQGGDTEAFF. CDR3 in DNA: TGCGCCAACAGTCACCCACGGGGACAGGGAGGGGACACTGAAGCTTTCTTT.

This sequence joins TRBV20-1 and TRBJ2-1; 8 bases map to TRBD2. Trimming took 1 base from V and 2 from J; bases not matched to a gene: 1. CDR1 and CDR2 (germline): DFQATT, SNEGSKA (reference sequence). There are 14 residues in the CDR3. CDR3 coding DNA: TGCAGTGCTAGAGGACTAGCGACCTACAATGAGCAGTTCTTC. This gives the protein CSARGLATYNEQFF.

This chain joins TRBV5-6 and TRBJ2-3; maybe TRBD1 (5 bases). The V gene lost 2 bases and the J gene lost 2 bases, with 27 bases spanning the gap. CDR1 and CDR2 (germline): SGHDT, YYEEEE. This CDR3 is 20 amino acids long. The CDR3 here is CASSFQWGLKEISNTDTQYF. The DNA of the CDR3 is TGTGCCAGCAGCTTCCAATGGGGCTTAAAAGAGATTTCAAACACAGATACGCAGTATTTT. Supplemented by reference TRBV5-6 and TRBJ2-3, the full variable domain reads DAGVTQSPTHLIKTRGQQVTLRCSPKSGHDTVSWYQQALGQGPQFIFQYYEEEERQRGNFPDRFSGHQFPNYSSELNVNALLLGDSALYLCASSFQWGLKEISNTDTQYFGPGTRLTVL.

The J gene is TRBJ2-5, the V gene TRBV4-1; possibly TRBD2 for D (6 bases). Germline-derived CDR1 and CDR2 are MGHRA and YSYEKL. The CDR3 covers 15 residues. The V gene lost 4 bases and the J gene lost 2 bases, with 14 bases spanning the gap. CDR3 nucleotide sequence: TGCGCCAGCAGCCCCACGGGACTGCTACAAGAGACCCAGTACTTC. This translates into CASSPTGLLQETQYF.

The CDR3 DNA is TGTGCCAGCAGTCCAGAGGGGGTGAGGGGGCTGTTTTTT. Amino acid sequence: CASSPEGVRGLFF. V gene TRBV6-1 combines with J gene TRBJ2-2, with D perhaps TRBD1 (6 bases). V was clipped by 5 bases and J by 13 bases, with 17 bases between them. There are 13 residues in the CDR3. CDR1 is MNHNS and CDR2 is SASEGT in the germline V gene.

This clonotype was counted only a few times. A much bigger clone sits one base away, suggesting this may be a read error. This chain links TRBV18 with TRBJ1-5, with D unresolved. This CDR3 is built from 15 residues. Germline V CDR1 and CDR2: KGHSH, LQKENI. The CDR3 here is CASPPRPVSNQPQHF. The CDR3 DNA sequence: TGTGCCAGCCCACCCCGGCCCGTTAGCAATCAGCCCCAGCATTTT.

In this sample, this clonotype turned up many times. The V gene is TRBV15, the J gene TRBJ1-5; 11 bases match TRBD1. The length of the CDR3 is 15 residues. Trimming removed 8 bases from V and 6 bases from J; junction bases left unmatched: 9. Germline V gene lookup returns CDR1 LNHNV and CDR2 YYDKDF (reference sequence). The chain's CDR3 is CATALDRGLRQPQHF. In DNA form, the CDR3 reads TGTGCCACCGCGCTGGACAGGGGGCTTCGTCAGCCCCAGCATTTT.

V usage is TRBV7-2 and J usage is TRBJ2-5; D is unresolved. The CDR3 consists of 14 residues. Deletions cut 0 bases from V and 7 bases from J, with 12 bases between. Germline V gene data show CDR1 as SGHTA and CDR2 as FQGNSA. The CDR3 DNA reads TGTGCCAGCAGCTTAGCTCTAGACCCCGGGACCCAGTACTTC. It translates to CASSLALDPGTQYF.

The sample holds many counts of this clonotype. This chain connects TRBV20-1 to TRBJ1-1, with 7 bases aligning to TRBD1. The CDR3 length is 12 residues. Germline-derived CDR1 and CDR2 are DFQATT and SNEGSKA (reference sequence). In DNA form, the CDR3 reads TGCAGCTACCAGGGGGTGGGTACTGAAGCTTTCTTT. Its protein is CSYQGVGTEAFF.

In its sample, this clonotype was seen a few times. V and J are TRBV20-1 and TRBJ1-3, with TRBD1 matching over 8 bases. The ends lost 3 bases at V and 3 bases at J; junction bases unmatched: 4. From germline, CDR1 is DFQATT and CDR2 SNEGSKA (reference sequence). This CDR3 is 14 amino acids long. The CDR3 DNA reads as TGCAGTGCTAGTGGGACAGGTAGTGGAAACACCATATATTTT. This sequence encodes CSASGTGSGNTIYF.

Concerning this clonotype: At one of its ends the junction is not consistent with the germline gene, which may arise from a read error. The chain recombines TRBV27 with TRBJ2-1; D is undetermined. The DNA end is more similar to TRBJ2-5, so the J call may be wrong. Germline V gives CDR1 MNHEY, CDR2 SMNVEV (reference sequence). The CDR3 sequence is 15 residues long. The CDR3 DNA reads TGTACCAGCAGTTTAGTTCCCGGCACCCAAGAGACCCAGTACTTC. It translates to CTSSLVPGTQETQYF.

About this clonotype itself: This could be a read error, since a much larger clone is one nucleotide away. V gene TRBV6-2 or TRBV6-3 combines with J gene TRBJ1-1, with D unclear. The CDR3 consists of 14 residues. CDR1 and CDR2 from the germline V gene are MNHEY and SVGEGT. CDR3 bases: TGTGCCAGCAAACCTCAGCTTCTTAACACTGGAGCTTTCTTT. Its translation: CASKPQLLNTGAFF.

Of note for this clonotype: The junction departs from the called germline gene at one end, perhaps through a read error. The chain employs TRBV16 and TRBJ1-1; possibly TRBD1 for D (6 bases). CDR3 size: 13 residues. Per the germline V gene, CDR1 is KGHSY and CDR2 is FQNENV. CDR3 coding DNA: TGTGCCAGCAGCCAAACAGGGAACCCTGAAGCTTTCTTT. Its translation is CASSQTGNPEAFF.

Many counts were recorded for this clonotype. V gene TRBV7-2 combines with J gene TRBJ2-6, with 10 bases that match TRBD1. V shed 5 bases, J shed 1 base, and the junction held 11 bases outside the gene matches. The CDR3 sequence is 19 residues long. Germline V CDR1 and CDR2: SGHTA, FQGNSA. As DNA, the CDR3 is TGTGCCAGCAGCCGCATTGTCGACAGGGGGCTTTCTGGGGCCAACGTCCTGACTTTC. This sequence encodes CASSRIVDRGLSGANVLTF.

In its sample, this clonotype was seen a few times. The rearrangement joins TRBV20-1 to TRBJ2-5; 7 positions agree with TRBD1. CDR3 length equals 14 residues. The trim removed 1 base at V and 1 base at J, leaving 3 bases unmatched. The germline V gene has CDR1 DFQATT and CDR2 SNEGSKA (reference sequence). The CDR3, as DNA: TGCAGTGCTAGAGCGGGGACAGCCCAAGAGACCCAGTACTTC. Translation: CSARAGTAQETQYF.

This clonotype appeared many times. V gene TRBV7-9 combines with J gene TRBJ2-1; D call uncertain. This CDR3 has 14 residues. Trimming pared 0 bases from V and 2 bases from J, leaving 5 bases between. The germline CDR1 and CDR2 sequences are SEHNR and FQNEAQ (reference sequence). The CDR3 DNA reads TGTGCCAGCAGCTTAGCTTTCCCCTACAATGAGCAGTTCTTC. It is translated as CASSLAFPYNEQFF.

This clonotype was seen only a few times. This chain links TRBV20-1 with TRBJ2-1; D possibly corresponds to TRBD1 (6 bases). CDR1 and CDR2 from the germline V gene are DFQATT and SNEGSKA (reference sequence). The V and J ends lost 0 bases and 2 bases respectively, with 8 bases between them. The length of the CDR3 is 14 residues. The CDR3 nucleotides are TGCAGTGCTAGAGATGGACAGACCTACAATGAGCAGTTCTTC. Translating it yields CSARDGQTYNEQFF.

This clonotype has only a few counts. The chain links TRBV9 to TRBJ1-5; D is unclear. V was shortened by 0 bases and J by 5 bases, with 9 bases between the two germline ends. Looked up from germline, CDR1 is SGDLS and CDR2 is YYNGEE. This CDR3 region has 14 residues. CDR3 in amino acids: CASSVGVTDQPQHF. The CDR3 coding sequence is TGTGCCAGCAGCGTAGGGGTGACTGATCAGCCCCAGCATTTT.

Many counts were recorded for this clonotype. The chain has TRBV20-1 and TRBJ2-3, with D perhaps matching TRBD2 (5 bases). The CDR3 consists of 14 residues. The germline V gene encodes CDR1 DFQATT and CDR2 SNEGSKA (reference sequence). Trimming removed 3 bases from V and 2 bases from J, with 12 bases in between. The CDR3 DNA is TGCAGTGCTAGGGAGAGCGGACCCACAGATACGCAGTATTTT. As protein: CSARESGPTDTQYF.

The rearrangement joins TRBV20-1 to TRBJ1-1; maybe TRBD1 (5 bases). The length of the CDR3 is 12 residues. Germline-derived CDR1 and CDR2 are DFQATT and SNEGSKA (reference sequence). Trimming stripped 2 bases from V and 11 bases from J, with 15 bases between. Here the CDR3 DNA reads TGCAGTGCTAGACTTTGGGGCGGTGGGGCTTTCTTT. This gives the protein CSARLWGGGAFF.

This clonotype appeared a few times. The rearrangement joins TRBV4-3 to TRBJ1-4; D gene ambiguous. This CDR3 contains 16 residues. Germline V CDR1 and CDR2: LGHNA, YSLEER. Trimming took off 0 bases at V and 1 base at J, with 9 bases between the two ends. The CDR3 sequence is CASSQDGGQTNEKLFF. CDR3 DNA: TGCGCCAGCAGCCAAGACGGCGGGCAAACTAATGAAAAACTGTTTTTT.